The clone carrying this T cell receptor beta chain occurred a few times. The V and J ends lost 3 bases and 11 bases respectively, with 11 bases between them. Germline V gives CDR1 SGHTA, CDR2 FQGNSA. This CDR3 is 12 amino acids long. This entry is derived from a study of response to subunit inactivated influenza vaccine. TCRdb reanalysed the RT-PCR reads using MiXCR and keeps one entry per CDR3 protein. The sample lists roughly 520,000 distinct CDR3 sequences; roughly 25% were seen once. The sequencing here drew on CD4+ T cells sorted from PBMCs, taken roughly 5 days after vaccination. The chain carries TRBV7-2 and TRBJ2-1, with D possibly being TRBD1 (5 bases). This clonotype was sampled from a man aged 50 or older who received an inactivated influenza vaccine. The CDR3 DNA reads as TGTGCCAGCAGCTTCCTGACAGCTCAGCAGTTCTTC. Translated, it gives CASSFLTAQQFF.